This T cell receptor beta chain was recovered during a study of immune evolution from preneoplasia to lung adenocarcinoma. Points from the study as a whole: Clonality was highest in normal lung, lower in later-stage lesions apparently.

Data came from immunoSEQ multiplex PCR; TCRdb stores just in-frame clones and leaves some out. Altogether 25,000 to 30,000 clones are present, about 76% being singletons, with the ten largest covering about 5.8%. A remark on this clone: The antigen is undetermined.

CDR3 length: 18 residues. Per the germline V gene, CDR1 is MGHRA and CDR2 is YSYEKL. The V gene end was trimmed by 0 bases and the J gene end by 2 bases; junction bases not matched to a gene: 9. This chain joins TRBV4-1 and TRBJ2-2; TRBD2 agrees at 7 bases. Sequencing used FFPE invasive lung adenocarcinoma tissue. The TCR comes from a person aged 55 to 75 with invasive lung adenocarcinoma. Some clones in this sample may be carry-over from other donors' samples. This CDR3 reads CASSQDLWGGGNTGELFF. The CDR3 DNA follows: TGCGCCAGCAGCCAAGATTTATGGGGGGGAGGAAACACCGGGGAGCTGTTTTTT.